This T cell receptor (beta chain) was retrieved from a study of cytomegalovirus exposure and HLA in healthy donors. General study results and limits: Rarity marked most TCR sequences, yet some public TCRs occurred in many donors. The study flagged about 160 TCR beta chains as cytomegalovirus-associated. Exclusion applied to some V segments, including TRBV6-2 and TRBV6-3, as they were indistinguishable. Rates of TCR association differed by HLA locus in a later analysis, with DRB1 highest and HLA-C lowest.

About this clone itself: Its antigen remains unidentified.

Germline V gene lookup returns CDR1 KGHSH and CDR2 LQKENI. The V and J ends lost 3 bases and 5 bases respectively, with 8 bases between them. CDR3 size: 13 residues. Researchers ran the PCR with 60 Vbeta and 13 Jbeta primers. Some clones are missing from TCRdb's copy, which holds only in-frame ones; the method was immunoSEQ multiplex PCR. Here the sample spans tens of thousands of clones, approximately 80% being singletons. V and J are TRBV18 and TRBJ2-1; tentatively, D is TRBD2 (6 bases). The specimen sequenced was PBMCs. The origin of this receptor is a female donor in good health and CMV-seronegative. This chain's CDR3 is CASSPGLDNEQFF. The CDR3 region has the DNA TGTGCCAGCTCACCGGGACTTGACAATGAGCAGTTCTTC.